The subject of this entry is one TCR beta chain. What it recognizes is unknown. This CDR3 region has 14 residues. The V end lost 2 bases, the J end lost 5 bases, and 13 bases lay between the germline ends. The germline V gene encodes CDR1 MNHEY and CDR2 SVGAGI. The sample belongs to a study of cytomegalovirus exposure and HLA in healthy donors. Study-level results: Cytomegalovirus-associated status was assigned to some 160 TCR beta chains. Analysis performed later showed TCR beta chains linked to HLA being more clonally expanded than equally common others.

Primers for the PCR totalled 60 Vbeta and 13 Jbeta. Clones were read by immunoSEQ multiplex PCR, and TCRdb kept only the in-frame ones, dropping some. The listing records around 70,000 clones. The sequencing input was PBMCs. The chain combines TRBV6-5 with TRBJ2-7; D possibly corresponds to TRBD2 (6 bases). The sequence was obtained from a woman aged 35 to 49 in good health and CMV-seropositive. CDR3 bases: TGTGCCAGCAGTTACAACCTAGCGATTAACGAGCAGTACTTC. Translating gives CASSYNLAINEQYF.